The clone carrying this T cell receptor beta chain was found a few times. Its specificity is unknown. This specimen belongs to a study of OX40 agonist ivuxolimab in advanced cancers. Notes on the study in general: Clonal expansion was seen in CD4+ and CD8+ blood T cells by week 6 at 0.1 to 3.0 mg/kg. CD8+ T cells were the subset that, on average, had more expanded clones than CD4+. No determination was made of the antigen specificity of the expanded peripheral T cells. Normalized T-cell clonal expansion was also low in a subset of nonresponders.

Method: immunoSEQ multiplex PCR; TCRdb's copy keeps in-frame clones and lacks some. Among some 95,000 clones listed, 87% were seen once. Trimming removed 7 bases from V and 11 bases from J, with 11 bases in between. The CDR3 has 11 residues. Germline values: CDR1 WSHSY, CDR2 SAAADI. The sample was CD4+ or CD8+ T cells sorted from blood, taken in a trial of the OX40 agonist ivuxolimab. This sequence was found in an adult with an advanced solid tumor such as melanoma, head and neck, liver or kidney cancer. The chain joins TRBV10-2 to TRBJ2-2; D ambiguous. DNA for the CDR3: TGCGCCAGCATGGGTCCTAAAGAGCTGTTTTTT. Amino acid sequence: CASMGPKELFF.